This T cell receptor beta chain was observed in a study of lymphopenia after photon versus proton radiotherapy. The study, taken as a whole, reports: Oligoclonal CD8+ Temra expansion after nadir drove photon patients' diversity drop.

This clone appeared once. The antigen is undetermined. The CDR3 is 15 residues long. CDR1 and CDR2 (germline): LNHDA, SQIVND (reference sequence). The germline V and J ends were trimmed by 4 bases and 1 base, with 13 bases remaining between them. This table comes from immunoSEQ multiplex PCR, and its TCRdb copy is limited to in-frame clones, with some not included. The sample contains approximately 35,000 clones, roughly 88% of which appear only once. Sample: peripheral blood, taken from a patient treated with photon-based radiotherapy. This receptor was taken from a woman between 50 and 59 years old with pancreatic cancer. The V and J genes are TRBV19 and TRBJ2-5; possible D gene TRBD2, 6 bases. In DNA, the CDR3 is TGTGCCAGTAGTACCCCCAGCGGGCTCCAAGAGACCCAGTACTTC. This encodes CASSTPSGLQETQYF. Drawing the rest from reference TRBV19 and TRBJ2-5, the complete variable domain is DGGITQSPKYLFRKEGQNVTLSCEQNLNHDAMYWYRQDPGQGLRLIYYSQIVNDFQKGDIAEGYSVSREKKESFPLTVTSAQKNPTAFYLCASSTPSGLQETQYFGPGTRLLVL.